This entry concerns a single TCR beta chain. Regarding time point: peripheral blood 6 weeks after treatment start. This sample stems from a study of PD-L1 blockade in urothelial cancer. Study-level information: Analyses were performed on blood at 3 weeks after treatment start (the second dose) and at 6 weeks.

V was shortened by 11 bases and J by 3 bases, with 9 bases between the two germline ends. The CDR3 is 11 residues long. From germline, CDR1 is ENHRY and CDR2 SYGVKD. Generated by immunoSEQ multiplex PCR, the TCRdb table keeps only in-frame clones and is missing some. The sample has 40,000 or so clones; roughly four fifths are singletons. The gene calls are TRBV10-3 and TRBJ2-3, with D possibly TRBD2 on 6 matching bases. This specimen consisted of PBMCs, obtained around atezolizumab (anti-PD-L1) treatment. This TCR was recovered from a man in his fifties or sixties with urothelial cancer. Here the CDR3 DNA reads TGTGCCTCCCGGGAGACAGATACGCAGTATTTT. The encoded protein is CASRETDTQYF.